This is a list of T cell receptor beta chains from one sample in a study of T cell changes during pregnancy in multiple sclerosis. Here immunoSEQ multiplex PCR was the method, and the copy in TCRdb shows in-frame clones only, minus some. The repertoire consists of approximately 100,000 clones, with around 90% occurring once and the leading ten covering 1.5% to 2%. This specimen was peripheral blood, taken after pregnancy. These TCRs come from a female donor with multiple sclerosis, enrolled in a pregnancy study. CDR3s include the opening cysteine and the closing phenylalanine or tryptophan. A D gene is named only where the DNA matches it firmly. Rows give clone size only sometimes, using once, few, many, or a class for an expanded clone.

v_call	clone_size	j_call	d_call	cdr3_aa	cdr3_nt
TRBV19	once	TRBJ1-2	-	CASTQRSPPGSKGGGYTF	TGTGCCAGTACCCAGAGATCCCCTCCCGGGTCCAAAGGCGGCGGCTACACCTTC
TRBV21-1	-	TRBJ1-2	-	CASSKQGPNYGYTF	TGTGCCAGCAGTAAACAGGGCCCCAACTATGGCTACACCTTC
TRBV6-1	-	TRBJ2-5	TRBD1	CASSRTGGETQYF	TGTGCCAGCAGTAGAACAGGGGGGGAGACCCAGTACTTC
TRBV18	-	TRBJ2-3	TRBD2	CASSLRTSGHTDTQYF	TGTGCCAGCTCACTCCGGACTAGCGGCCACACAGATACGCAGTATTTT
TRBV30	-	TRBJ1-2	TRBD1	CAWRSPGGALREGYTF	TGTGCCTGGAGATCGCCAGGGGGCGCACTGAGGGAAGGCTACACCTTC
TRBV10-3	-	TRBJ1-2	TRBD1	CAISESIATGEGGYTF	TGTGCCATCAGTGAGTCGATCGCGACAGGGGAAGGTGGCTACACCTTC
TRBV5-1	-	TRBJ2-3	TRBD2	CASKPGLAFPSTDTQYF	TGCGCCAGCAAACCGGGACTAGCGTTTCCTAGCACAGATACGCAGTATTTT
TRBV30	-	TRBJ2-7	-	CAWSVRRQDEQYF	TGTGCCTGGAGTGTTCGTCGGCAGGACGAGCAGTACTTC
TRBV5-4	-	TRBJ1-2	-	CASSSPGGERVGYTF	TGTGCCAGCAGCTCGCCTGGGGGGGAGAGGGTCGGCTACACCTTC
TRBV19	-	TRBJ2-7	TRBD2	CASSIGPPTSGVSYEQYF	TGTGCCAGTAGTATAGGACCTCCCACTAGCGGGGTCTCCTACGAGCAGTACTTC
TRBV19	-	TRBJ2-5	-	CASSIRTGPQETQYF	TGTGCCAGTAGTATAAGAACAGGACCGCAAGAGACCCAGTACTTC
TRBV4-2	-	TRBJ1-1	-	CASSQTGRYTEAFF	TGTGCCAGCAGCCAAACCGGGAGGTACACTGAAGCTTTCTTT
TRBV2	-	TRBJ2-3	TRBD1	CASRGGTGGLDTQYF	TGTGCCAGCAGAGGCGGGACAGGGGGATTAGATACGCAGTATTTT
TRBV19	-	TRBJ2-2	-	CASTDGGRGTGELFF	TGTGCCAGTACCGACGGGGGACGGGGCACCGGGGAGCTGTTTTTT
TRBV28	-	TRBJ2-5	TRBD2	CASSLRRLAGLAQETQYF	TGTGCCAGCAGTTTGCGTAGACTAGCGGGTTTAGCACAAGAGACCCAGTACTTC
TRBV29-1	-	TRBJ1-1	-	CSVLGDTEAFF	TGCAGCGTTCTGGGAGACACTGAAGCTTTCTTT
TRBV2	-	TRBJ1-2	TRBD1	CASSELGQGVDGYTF	TGTGCCAGCAGTGAACTGGGACAGGGGGTGGATGGCTACACCTTC
TRBV5-1	-	TRBJ2-7	TRBD1	CASSIGQAAYEQYF	TGCGCCAGCAGCATCGGACAGGCTGCCTACGAGCAGTACTTC
TRBV7-3	-	TRBJ2-3	TRBD2	CASSLIGLVTDTQYF	TGTGCCAGCAGCTTAATAGGACTAGTAACTGATACGCAGTATTTT
TRBV6-4	few	TRBJ2-6	-	CASSGTGSSGANVLTF	TGTGCCAGCAGTGGCACAGGGAGCTCTGGGGCCAACGTCCTGACTTTC
TRBV5-5	-	TRBJ2-7	-	CASSLDGYEQYF	TGTGCCAGCAGCTTAGACGGGTACGAGCAGTACTTC
TRBV30	-	TRBJ1-1	-	CAWSVGVLNTEAFF	TGTGCCTGGAGTGTAGGAGTTTTGAACACTGAAGCTTTCTTT
TRBV7-3	-	TRBJ1-6	TRBD1	CASSMGQNSPLHF	TGTGCCAGCAGCATGGGACAGAATTCACCCCTCCACTTT
TRBV28	-	TRBJ1-3	-	CASQQGSGNTIYF	TGTGCCAGCCAACAGGGCTCTGGAAACACCATATATTTT
TRBV11-2	-	TRBJ1-2	-	CASTPGRSIGYTF	TGTGCCAGCACCCCCGGGAGGTCTATAGGCTACACCTTC
TRBV5-1	-	TRBJ2-3	TRBD1	CASSLLTGEDTQYF	TGCGCCAGCAGCTTGCTGACAGGGGAAGATACGCAGTATTTT
TRBV7-8	-	TRBJ2-7	TRBD2	CASSSSRLAGGPRSGEQYF	TGTGCCAGCAGCTCGTCTAGACTAGCGGGAGGGCCTCGGTCCGGCGAGCAGTACTTC
TRBV2	once	TRBJ1-2	-	CASSADSLYGYTF	TGTGCCAGCAGTGCCGACAGCCTCTATGGCTACACCTTC
TRBV15	-	TRBJ2-7	-	CATSRGWDRDFYNYEQYF	TGTGCCACCAGCAGAGGCTGGGACCGGGACTTTTACAACTACGAGCAGTACTTC
TRBV6-6	-	TRBJ1-2	-	CASKQAINYGYTF	TGTGCCAGCAAACAAGCGATTAACTATGGCTACACCTTC
TRBV27	-	TRBJ2-1	-	CASSAGSGFTNEQFF	TGTGCCAGCTCTGCGGGTAGCGGCTTTACTAATGAGCAGTTCTTC
TRBV6-5	-	TRBJ2-1	-	CASSYSTGLNEQFF	TGTGCCAGCAGTTACTCGACGGGTCTCAATGAGCAGTTCTTC
TRBV28	-	TRBJ2-1	-	CASRTLAGSPHEQFF	TGTGCCAGCCGCACCCTGGCGGGGAGCCCTCATGAGCAGTTCTTC
TRBV2	-	TRBJ1-2	-	CASRGDGYTF	TGTGCCAGCAGGGGAGATGGCTACACCTTC
TRBV30	-	TRBJ2-5	TRBD2	CAWSSGGETQYF	TGTGCCTGGAGTAGCGGGGGCGAGACCCAGTACTTC